Presented here are 15 T cell receptor beta chains from one specimen sequenced in a study of cytomegalovirus exposure and HLA in healthy donors (dated 2017 in TCRdb). The protocol used for the library was the immunoSEQ multiplex PCR assay. Held by TCRdb, this immuneACCESS table contains in-frame sequences only and omits some clones. Under half of the omission traces to an unresolved V gene where checked; the cause of the rest is unknown. The table for this sample lists roughly 250,000 clones; nearly 90% of them were counted only once. The ten largest account for about 0.36% of the sample. Sequenced material: PBMCs. These receptors were collected from a woman aged 18-30 years in good health and CMV-seronegative.

This clone was counted between two and nine times. The chain combines TRBV7-9 with TRBJ2-5; TRBD2 matches at 9 bases. This CDR3 has 16 residues. After removal of 4 bases from V and 2 bases from J, the junction contained 8 bases not matched to a gene. Germline V gives CDR1 SEHNR, CDR2 FQNEAQ (reference sequence). The CDR3 sequence is CASSSIRLAAQETQYF. DNA of the CDR3: TGTGCCAGCAGCTCTATAAGACTAGCGGCACAAGAGACCCAGTACTTC.

This sequence joins TRBV5-6 and TRBJ2-2; D is ambiguous. V was pared by 0 bases and J by 2 bases, with 11 bases between. The germline V gene has CDR1 SGHDT and CDR2 YYEEEE. The CDR3 is made up of 16 amino acids. The CDR3 is CASSLGAELNTGELFF. CDR3 DNA sequence: TGTGCCAGCAGCTTGGGCGCGGAGTTAAACACCGGGGAGCTGTTTTTT.

V gene TRBV28 combines with J gene TRBJ2-7; 10 bases fit TRBD1. CDR1 MDHEN and CDR2 SYDVKM come from the germline V gene. The CDR3 consists of 16 residues. The V gene end was trimmed by 6 bases and the J gene end by 4 bases; junction bases not matched to a gene: 12. The CDR3 here is CASSQVGGTGAYEQYV. The CDR3 DNA reads TGTGCCAGCAGCCAGGTTGGGGGGACAGGGGCTTACGAGCAGTACGTC.

The V and J genes are TRBV6-6 and TRBJ2-3; 9 positions agree with TRBD1. The CDR3 consists of 16 residues. V was pared by 4 bases and J by 1 base, with 6 bases of the junction left unmatched. The V gene's germline CDR1 is MNHNY and CDR2 SVGAGI (reference sequence). In DNA, the CDR3 is TGTGCCAGCAGTTTGGGACAGGGAAAAGGCACAGATACGCAGTATTTT. This gives the protein CASSLGQGKGTDTQYF.

The genes are TRBV7-3 and TRBJ2-3; 11 bases are a match to TRBD2. Germline loops: CDR1 SGHTA, CDR2 FQGTGA. V lost 1 base and J lost 5; bases outside the gene matches: 8. CDR3 length: 17 amino acids. CDR3 region: CASSLISGGAGLDTQYF. The CDR3 DNA sequence: TGTGCCAGCAGCTTAATTAGCGGGGGGGCCGGATTAGATACGCAGTATTTT.

V gene TRBV11-2 combines with J gene TRBJ2-3, with TRBD2 identical over 9 bases. The V segment lost 7 bases and the J segment 4 bases; nucleotides outside the gene matches: 18. This CDR3 comprises 18 residues. Germline V lookup: CDR1 SGHAT, CDR2 FQNNGV. DNA for the CDR3: TGTGCCAGCAACCTTGGTGGGGCGGGGGGGTTACACCCAGATACGCAGTATTTT. This encodes CASNLGGAGGLHPDTQYF.

J is TRBJ1-2 and V is TRBV28; 11 bases fit TRBD1. From germline, CDR1 is MDHEN and CDR2 SYDVKM. Unmatched junction bases numbered 9, after V lost 10 bases and J lost 5 bases. The CDR3 contains 14 residues. The CDR3 here is CAIQPGQGVYGYTF. In DNA, the CDR3 is TGTGCCATCCAACCGGGACAGGGGGTTTATGGCTACACCTTC.

This clone was counted once. The J gene is TRBJ2-3, the V gene TRBV6-5, with TRBD1 matching over 7 bases. The CDR3 length is 15 residues. J was trimmed by 2 bases and V by 6 bases; bases with no gene match: 8. Looked up from germline, CDR1 is MNHEY and CDR2 is SVGAGI. The CDR3 reads CASRGIDRDTDTQYF. The DNA for the CDR3 is TGTGCCAGCAGGGGGATCGACAGGGACACAGATACGCAGTATTTT.

The chain recombines TRBV9 with TRBJ2-1; TRBD2 matches at 15 bases. Unmatched junction bases numbered 7, after V lost 4 bases and J lost 8 bases. The germline gives CDR1 SGDLS, CDR2 YYNGEE. The CDR3 is made up of 16 amino acids. CDR3 nucleotides: TGTGCCAGCAGCCCTCGGACTAGCGGGGGGGCGTATGAGCAGTTCTTC. Protein product: CASSPRTSGGAYEQFF.

On this clone itself: The same CDR3 is also encoded by other DNA sequences in this sample. The gene calls are TRBV4-3 and TRBJ2-1, with 7 bases that match TRBD2. V lost 3 bases to trimming and J lost 4 bases; unmatched junction nucleotides: 6. Germline CDR1 reads LGHNA; CDR2 reads YSLEER. This CDR3 is 15 amino acids long. The CDR3 bases are TGCGCCAGCAGCCAGGGGAGGGGATCGTACAATGAGCAGTTCTTC. Protein: CASSQGRGSYNEQFF.

V is TRBV6-5 and J is TRBJ1-2; D perhaps matches TRBD1 (5 bases). The germline gives CDR1 MNHEY, CDR2 SVGAGI. Trimming pared 2 bases from V and 10 bases from J, leaving 17 bases between. The CDR3 has 14 residues. CDR3 loop: CASSYHGTPPTYTF. In DNA form, the CDR3 reads TGTGCCAGCAGTTACCACGGGACTCCTCCTACCTACACCTTC.

The V call is TRBV13, the J call TRBJ2-2, with 10 bases fitting TRBD1. The CDR3 has 19 residues. Germline assignment: CDR1 PRHDT and CDR2 FYEKMQ (reference sequence). Trimming at V came to 6 bases and at J to 0 bases, leaving 13 bases not matched to a gene. The CDR3 DNA is TGTGCCAGCAGAGTCCCCGTGGGACAGGGGATTTCGAACACCGGGGAGCTGTTTTTT. It specifies CASRVPVGQGISNTGELFF.

Here the CDR3 DNA reads TGTGCCAGCAGCTTGCTCCGGGGAGCTTACAATGAGCAGTTCTTC. As protein: CASSLLRGAYNEQFF. The chain has TRBV5-4 and TRBJ2-1, with a weak D call TRBD2 (5 bases). This CDR3 region has 15 residues. Germline V lookup: CDR1 SGHNT, CDR2 YYREEE (reference sequence). V lost 1 base to trimming and J lost 4 bases, with 12 bases between them.

This chain joins TRBV9 and TRBJ1-1, with D unclear. The CDR3 is 12 residues long. Deletions cut 3 bases from V and 0 bases from J, with 3 bases between. CDR1 SGDLS and CDR2 YYNGEE come from the germline V gene. CDR3 sequence reads: CASSAMNTEAFF. The CDR3 nucleotides read TGTGCCAGCAGCGCAATGAACACTGAAGCTTTCTTT.

The genes are TRBV10-1 and TRBJ2-5; tentatively, D is TRBD2 (6 bases). The V gene lost 3 bases and the J gene lost 3 bases, with 11 bases spanning the gap. The CDR3 is 14 amino acids. The germline gives CDR1 WNHNN, CDR2 SYGVQD (reference sequence). The CDR3 nucleotides read TGCGCCAGCAGTGATGGGGGGAACGAAGAGACCCAGTACTTC. This sequence encodes CASSDGGNEETQYF.